The clone carrying this TCR beta chain has just a few counts. No antigen is known for it. Germline V lookup: CDR1 MNHEY, CDR2 SMNVEV (reference sequence). The CDR3 contains 15 residues. The germline V and J ends were trimmed by 5 bases and 2 bases, with 14 bases remaining between them. As it was prepared, the TCRbeta library received unique molecular identifiers. TCRdb redid the calling of the PCR reads with MiXCR, one entry per CDR3 protein. Of just over 950,000 distinct CDR3 sequences in the sample, about 29% are singletons; the top ten hold 28%. The sample comes from a study of T-cell reconstitution after alpha-beta-depleted transplantation in children. Study-level results: Several hundred rapidly expanded clones from non-depleted graft cells reportedly supplied alpha-beta T cells about two months post-transplant. Diversity and T-cell counts at one year after transplant derived mostly from new T cells.

This specimen was PBMCs, mostly from graft donor cells, taken 360 days after TCRalphabeta/CD19-depleted stem cell transplant. The chain uses TRBV27 and TRBJ2-3; a weak D match, TRBD2 (5 bases). The receptor was isolated from a boy under three years old who had a stem cell transplant for SCID, so the T cells may come from the graft donor. This CDR3 reads CASSALAIFTDTQYF. DNA of the CDR3: TGTGCCAGCAGTGCTCTAGCCATCTTCACAGATACGCAGTATTTT.